Below are 32 T cell receptor beta chains sequenced from a single sample in a study of regulatory T cells in long-lasting Graves disease. TCR beta libraries were built with iRepertoire HTBI primers and Arm-PCR of CDR3 regions. TCRdb ran MiXCR on the multiplex PCR reads and lists one entry per CDR3 protein. The repertoire holds about 430,000 distinct CDR3 sequences, with around 20% as singletons. Specified time point: persistent/refractory GD, antithyroid drugs over 5 years with positive TRAb. PBMC RNA was the source of the TCR library. The source material was peripheral blood mononuclear cells (PBMCs), sampled when the disease was refractory, from a patient treated with antithyroid drugs. Source of these receptors: a female donor with Graves disease.

This chain joins TRBV27 and TRBJ2-3, with 7 bases aligning to TRBD2. This CDR3 region has 16 residues. The trim removed 2 bases at V and 1 base at J, leaving 6 bases unmatched. Germline V lookup: CDR1 MNHEY, CDR2 SMNVEV (reference sequence). This CDR3 reads CASSLTTAGGTDTQYF. The CDR3 coding sequence is TGTGCCAGCAGTTTAACCACGGCGGGGGGCACAGATACGCAGTATTTT.

This clonotype was found a few times. This chain connects TRBV18 to TRBJ1-1; 7 bases are a match to TRBD1. The CDR3 totals 17 residues. With V trimmed by 6 bases and J by 0 bases, 13 bases remained unmatched. Germline-derived CDR1 and CDR2 are KGHSH and LQKENI. CDR3 bases: TGTGCCAGCTCCCGGGACAGCCTCCTTCTCATGAACACTGAAGCTTTCTTT. Amino acids: CASSRDSLLLMNTEAFF. The full variable domain, completed using reference TRBV18 and TRBJ1-1, is NAGVMQNPRHLVRRRGQEARLRCSPMKGHSHVYWYRQLPEEGLKFMVYLQKENIIDESGMPKERFSAEFPKEGPSILRIQQVVRGDSAAYFCASSRDSLLLMNTEAFFGQGTRLTVV.

This clonotype was detected many times. CDR3 nucleotides: TGTGCCAGCAGCTCCTCCCAGGCCCAGGTTCGGCAGTACTTC. It yields the protein CASSSSQAQVRQYF. The V and J genes are TRBV11-1 and TRBJ2-7; no reliable D call. This CDR3 has 14 residues. Germline V gives CDR1 SGHAT, CDR2 FQDESV (reference sequence). V was clipped by 4 bases and J by 9 bases, with 19 bases between them.

This clonotype showed up many times. The CDR3 is CATSFDGPYEQYF. In nucleotides, the CDR3 is TGTGCCACCAGTTTCGACGGACCCTACGAGCAGTACTTC. V gene TRBV15 combines with J gene TRBJ2-7; D gene ambiguous. CDR1 LNHNV and CDR2 YYDKDF come from the germline V gene (reference sequence). CDR3 length equals 13 residues. Trimming pared 6 bases from V and 2 bases from J, leaving 11 bases between.

The chain is built from TRBV9 and TRBJ2-7, with a weak D call TRBD1 (5 bases). The CDR3 consists of 14 residues. V was clipped by 0 bases and J by 6 bases, with 13 bases between them. CDR1 and CDR2 (germline): SGDLS, YYNGEE. The CDR3 spells CASSVEQVDGEQYF. Here the CDR3 DNA reads TGTGCCAGCAGCGTAGAACAGGTGGATGGCGAGCAGTACTTC.

In its sample, this clonotype was seen many times. J is TRBJ2-2 and V is TRBV5-5; TRBD2 matches 11 bases. CDR1 SGHKS and CDR2 YYEKEE come from the germline V gene (reference sequence). J was trimmed by 4 bases and V by 5 bases; bases with no gene match: 7. The CDR3 is 16 amino acids. CDR3 in amino acids: CASSSGLAGATGELFF. The CDR3 DNA reads TGTGCCAGCAGTTCAGGACTAGCGGGCGCCACCGGGGAGCTGTTTTTT.

This clonotype came up once. The chain has TRBV15 and TRBJ2-7; 11 nucleotides line up with TRBD2. CDR3 length: 14 amino acids. CDR1 is LNHNV, CDR2 YYDKDF, per germline (reference sequence). Trimming took 4 bases from V and 7 from J; bases not matched to a gene: 6. The CDR3 DNA reads as TGTGCCACCAGCATCACTAGCGGGAGTGATGAGCAGTACTTC. It codes for CATSITSGSDEQYF.

The chain links TRBV7-2 to TRBJ2-2; 9 nucleotides align to TRBD2. The CDR3 has 16 residues. V lost 4 bases and J lost 3; bases outside the gene matches: 6. From germline, CDR1 is SGHTA and CDR2 FQGNSA. The CDR3 sequence is CASSSLASGDTGELFF. The CDR3 DNA reads as TGTGCCAGCAGCTCCCTTGCTAGCGGGGACACCGGGGAGCTGTTTTTT.

This clonotype was seen at least ten times. The genes are TRBV10-3 and TRBJ1-1; 9 positions agree with TRBD1. The CDR3 spans 18 residues. The germline V gene encodes CDR1 ENHRY and CDR2 SYGVKD. Trimming at V came to 6 bases and at J to 1 base, leaving 15 bases not matched to a gene. The CDR3 nucleotides are TGTGCCATCAGCCCTACAGGGGGCGGGATGGCTCGGAACACTGAAGCTTTCTTT. Translating it yields CAISPTGGGMARNTEAFF.

This chain joins TRBV27 and TRBJ1-6; a possible D gene is TRBD1 (6 bases). V lost 2 bases and J lost 6, with 20 bases in between. The length of the CDR3 is 18 residues. CDR1 is MNHEY and CDR2 is SMNVEV in the germline V gene (reference sequence). The CDR3 region has the DNA TGTGCCAGCAGTTTAAGTCAAGTGGGGGGGCTCGGTAATTCACCCCTCCACTTT. This gives the protein CASSLSQVGGLGNSPLHF.

This chain links TRBV5-5 with TRBJ2-2; TRBD2 matches 8 bases. Losses at the gene ends were 4 bases for V and 3 bases for J; bases not matched to a gene: 14. Per germline, CDR1 SGHKS and CDR2 YYEKEE (reference sequence). The CDR3 loop spans 18 amino acids. The CDR3 nucleotides read TGTGCCAGCAGCCCCGAGCTGCGGGAGGCCGCGGACACCGGGGAGCTGTTTTTT. It is translated as CASSPELREAADTGELFF.

This clonotype was detected many times. The gene calls are TRBV12-5 and TRBJ1-1, with D unclear. This CDR3 has 13 residues. From germline, CDR1 is LGHNT and CDR2 FRNRAP. Trimming shortened V by 7 bases and J by 2 bases, and 11 bases separated the two germline ends. The CDR3 bases are TGTGCTAGTGCGGGTCAGGCAAACACTGAAGCTTTCTTT. It encodes CASAGQANTEAFF.

This clonotype was detected a few times. A much bigger clone sits one base away, suggesting this may be a read error. V gene TRBV6-2 or TRBV6-3 combines with J gene TRBJ2-7, with TRBD2 matching 7 bases. Per the germline V gene, CDR1 is MNHEY and CDR2 is SVGEGT. The CDR3 is 16 amino acids. CDR3 DNA: TGTGCCGGCAGCGGACCGGGCGGCGGGAGCTCCTACGAGCAGTACTTC. It translates to CAGSGPGGGSSYEQYF.

The sample holds many counts of this clonotype. The J gene is TRBJ2-7, the V gene TRBV14, with TRBD2 as a possible D gene (6 bases). The CDR3 runs 12 residues. The germline V gene encodes CDR1 SGHDN and CDR2 FVKESK. Trimming stripped 3 bases from V and 3 bases from J, with 6 bases between. CDR3 protein: CASSQGGYEQYF. The DNA for the CDR3 is TGTGCCAGCAGCCAGGGGGGCTACGAGCAGTACTTC.

The V call is TRBV5-1, the J call TRBJ2-2; 9 nucleotides match TRBD1. The CDR3 has 15 residues. The ends lost 0 bases at V and 6 bases at J; junction bases unmatched: 3. Germline V CDR1 and CDR2: SGHRS, YFSETQ. The CDR3 loop is CASSLGTGAAGELFF. DNA of the CDR3: TGCGCCAGCAGCTTGGGGACAGGGGCTGCCGGGGAGCTGTTTTTT.

The chain employs TRBV3-1 and TRBJ1-1; no definite D call. Germline CDR1 and CDR2: LGHDT and YNNKEL (reference sequence). The CDR3 has 15 amino acids. V was pared by 2 bases and J by 4 bases, with 14 bases between. The CDR3 here is CASSQKHCGSTEAFF. CDR3 nucleotides: TGTGCCAGCAGCCAAAAGCATTGCGGCAGCACTGAAGCTTTCTTT.

This clonotype came up a few times. The chain links TRBV20-1 to TRBJ2-7; D perhaps matches TRBD1 (5 bases). CDR3 length equals 13 residues. CDR1 is DFQATT, CDR2 SNEGSKA, per germline (reference sequence). V gave up 3 bases and J gave up 3 bases, with 12 bases separating them. CDR3 DNA sequence: TGCAGTGCTAGTTCGACAGCCGACTACGAGCAGTACTTC. The encoded protein is CSASSTADYEQYF.

As regards this clonotype: Since a much larger clone is just one base distant, this may be a read error. The rearrangement joins TRBV6-1 to TRBJ2-7; 7 nucleotides line up with TRBD1. Germline V gene data show CDR1 as MNHNS and CDR2 as SASEGT. With 3 bases clipped from V and 2 bases from J, the junction kept 4 bases outside the gene matches. This CDR3 comprises 14 residues. CDR3 sequence reads: CASSDRGYPYEQYF. CDR3 sequence (DNA): TGTGCCAGCAGTGACAGGGGGTACCCCTACGAGCAGTACTTC.

This clonotype is a singleton in its sample. The junction shows a germline mismatch at one end, possibly a read error. The rearrangement links TRBV20-1 to TRBJ2-2; TRBD2 aligns across 11 bases. CDR3 length equals 18 residues. CDR1 is DFQATT, CDR2 SNEGSKA, per germline (reference sequence). The CDR3, as DNA: TGCAGTGCTAGGAGAGGGCTAGCGGGAGGAATTAACACCGGGGAGCTGTTCTTT. Amino acids: CSARRGLAGGINTGELFF.

This clonotype turned up a few times. The V gene is TRBV30, the J gene TRBJ2-7, with D perhaps matching TRBD1 (5 bases). The CDR3 has 14 amino acids. In germline, CDR1 is GTSNPN, CDR2 SVGIG (reference sequence). V lost 2 bases to trimming and J lost 3 bases, with 14 bases between them. In DNA, the CDR3 is TGTGCCTGGAGTCCGGATGAAGGGGTCTACGAGCAGTACTTC. Translation: CAWSPDEGVYEQYF. Together with reference TRBV30 and TRBJ2-7, the CDR3 gives the full variable domain: SQTIHQWPATLVQPVGSPLSLECTVEGTSNPNLYWYRQAAGRGLQLLFYSVGIGQISSEVPQNLSASRPQDRQFILSSKKLLLSDSGFYLCAWSPDEGVYEQYFGPGTRLTVT.

A few counts support this clonotype. The J gene is TRBJ2-2, the V gene TRBV24-1; D not resolved. The length of the CDR3 is 15 residues. Germline CDR1 KGHDR, CDR2 SFDVKD. Between the trimmed V and J ends, which lost 0 bases and 6 bases, there was a span of 10 bases. The CDR3 spells CATSDLQSMAGELFF. The DNA for the CDR3 is TGTGCCACCAGTGATTTGCAATCGATGGCCGGGGAGCTGTTTTTT.

To note about this clonotype: A much larger clone differs from this one at a single base, so this may be a read error. The rearrangement links TRBV12-3 or TRBV12-4 to TRBJ2-5; TRBD1 is a possible D gene (6 bases). CDR3 length equals 14 residues. CDR3 DNA: TGTGCCAGCAGTCTGACCGGGACATTCAATGAGCGGTTCTTC. Translation gives CASSLTGTFNERFF.

As for this clonotype: A read error may explain this, as a much larger clone is one base away. V and J are TRBV28 and TRBJ2-4, with a weak D call TRBD1 (6 bases). Per germline, CDR1 MDHEN and CDR2 SYDVKM. This CDR3 region has 15 residues. CDR3 sequence (DNA): TGTGCCAGCGAGGGACAACCGCTAGCCAGAAACATTCAGTACTTC. Protein product: CASEGQPLARNIQYF.

This clonotype was detected ten times or more. J is TRBJ1-1 and V is TRBV19, with 7 bases matching TRBD1. The CDR3 length is 14 residues. Germline V lookup: CDR1 LNHDA, CDR2 SQIVND (reference sequence). V was clipped by 5 bases and J by 8 bases; unmatched bases: 11. The CDR3 DNA reads as TGTGCCAGTAGTCCCCTCGACAGGGCACCCGAAGCTTTCTTT. It specifies CASSPLDRAPEAFF.

This chain connects TRBV27 to TRBJ1-5; 7 bases match TRBD1. CDR1 MNHEY and CDR2 SMNVEV come from the germline V gene (reference sequence). CDR3 length: 15 residues. Trimming cost V 2 bases and J 2 bases; bases outside gene matches: 3. The chain's CDR3 is CASSLGTAGNQPQHF. CDR3 sequence (DNA): TGTGCCAGCAGTTTAGGGACAGCGGGCAATCAGCCCCAGCATTTT.

This clonotype has at least ten counts. The rearrangement links TRBV20-1 to TRBJ2-5; 10 bases match TRBD1. The CDR3 length is 15 residues. The junction had 6 bases not matched to a gene; V was cut back by 0 bases and J by 5 bases. CDR1 and CDR2 (germline): DFQATT, SNEGSKA (reference sequence). CDR3 in DNA: TGCAGTGCTAGAGATCAGGACAGGGGGGGGGAGACCCAGTACTTC. Translating gives CSARDQDRGGETQYF.

Of note for this clonotype: A much larger clone sits a single nucleotide away, making a read error possible. The chain is built from TRBV10-3 and TRBJ1-1; 7 bases are a match to TRBD1. This CDR3 comprises 14 residues. Germline CDR1 ENHRY, CDR2 SYGVKD. V dropped 10 bases and J dropped 1; count of bases not matched to a gene: 9. The CDR3 loop reads CASDTRDRNTEAFF. The CDR3, as DNA: TGTGCCAGCGATACACGGGACAGGAACACTGAAGCTTTCTTT.

This clonotype was seen many times. The rearrangement uses TRBV2 and TRBJ1-5; D gene ambiguous. From germline, CDR1 is SNHLY and CDR2 FYNNEI. This CDR3 has 13 amino acids. V was pared by 2 bases and J by 7 bases, with 9 bases between. CDR3 sequence reads: CASSEFPGQPQHF. CDR3 nucleotide sequence: TGTGCCAGCAGTGAATTTCCAGGACAGCCCCAGCATTTT.

This clonotype was counted many times. The V call is TRBV25-1, the J call TRBJ2-7, with TRBD2 identical over 10 bases. The CDR3 contains 16 residues. Trimming cost V 6 bases and J 2 bases; bases outside gene matches: 10. Germline CDR1 and CDR2: MGHDK and SYGVNS. The CDR3 sequence is CASRGNGLAAAYEQYF. CDR3 nucleotide sequence: TGTGCCAGCAGGGGAAACGGACTAGCGGCGGCCTACGAGCAGTACTTC.

This clonotype appeared many times. The rearrangement links TRBV28 to TRBJ2-5; D is undetermined. Germline V lookup: CDR1 MDHEN, CDR2 SYDVKM. The CDR3 sequence is 13 residues long. Trimming cost V 5 bases and J 1 base, with 8 bases left between them. In DNA, the CDR3 is TGTGCCAGCAGTCGACCATCCCAAGAGACCCAGTACTTC. It translates to CASSRPSQETQYF.

The rearrangement uses TRBV19 and TRBJ2-2, with 9 bases lining up with TRBD2. This CDR3 has 17 amino acids. Germline V gene lookup returns CDR1 LNHDA and CDR2 SQIVND (reference sequence). Losses at the gene ends were 1 base for V and 5 bases for J; bases not matched to a gene: 8. The CDR3 DNA sequence: TGTGCCAGTAGTATAGTTAGCGGACTAGCGATGACCGGGGAGCTGTTTTTT. It codes for CASSIVSGLAMTGELFF.

This clonotype was found a few times. This chain links TRBV19 with TRBJ2-6; tentative D call: TRBD1 (6 bases). From germline, CDR1 is LNHDA and CDR2 SQIVND (reference sequence). V was clipped by 5 bases and J by 3 bases, with 14 bases between them. The CDR3 covers 16 residues. The DNA of the CDR3 is TGTGCCAGTAGTTCCACAGGGATAGGTGGGGCCAACGTCCTGACTTTC. Protein product: CASSSTGIGGANVLTF.